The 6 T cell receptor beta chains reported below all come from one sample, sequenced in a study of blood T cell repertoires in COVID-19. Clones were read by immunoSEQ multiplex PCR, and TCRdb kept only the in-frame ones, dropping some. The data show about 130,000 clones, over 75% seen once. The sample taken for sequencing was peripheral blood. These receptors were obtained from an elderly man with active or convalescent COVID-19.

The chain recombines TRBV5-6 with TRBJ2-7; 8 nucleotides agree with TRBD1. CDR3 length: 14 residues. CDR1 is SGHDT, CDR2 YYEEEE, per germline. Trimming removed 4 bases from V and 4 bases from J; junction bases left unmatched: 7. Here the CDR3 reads CASSGWDRPYEQYF. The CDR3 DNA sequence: TGTGCCAGCAGCGGTTGGGACAGGCCTTACGAGCAGTACTTC.

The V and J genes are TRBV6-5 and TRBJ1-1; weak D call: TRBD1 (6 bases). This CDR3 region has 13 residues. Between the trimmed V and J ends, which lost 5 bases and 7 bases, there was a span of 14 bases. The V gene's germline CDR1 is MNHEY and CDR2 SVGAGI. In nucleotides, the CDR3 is TGTGCCAGCAGTCCCGGACAGTCCCGTGAAGCTTTCTTT. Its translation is CASSPGQSREAFF.

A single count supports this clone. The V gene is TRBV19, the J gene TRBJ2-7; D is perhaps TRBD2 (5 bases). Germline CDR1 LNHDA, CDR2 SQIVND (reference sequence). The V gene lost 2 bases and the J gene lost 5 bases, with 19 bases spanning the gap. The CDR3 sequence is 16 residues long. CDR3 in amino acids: CASSIRRGRGLNEQYF. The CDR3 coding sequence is TGTGCCAGTAGTATACGTCGGGGTCGGGGTTTGAACGAGCAGTACTTC. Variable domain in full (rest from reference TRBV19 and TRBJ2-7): DGGITQSPKYLFRKEGQNVTLSCEQNLNHDAMYWYRQDPGQGLRLIYYSQIVNDFQKGDIAEGYSVSREKKESFPLTVTSAQKNPTAFYLCASSIRRGRGLNEQYFGPGTRLTVT.

The CDR3 reads CASSGRGRGGNTEAFF. CDR3 in DNA: TGTGCCAGCAGCGGGAGGGGCCGGGGCGGGAACACTGAAGCTTTCTTT. This sequence joins TRBV5-6 and TRBJ1-1; D perhaps matches TRBD1 (5 bases). The CDR3 sequence is 16 residues long. Germline-derived CDR1 and CDR2 are SGHDT and YYEEEE. The V gene lost 4 bases and the J gene lost 1 base, with 17 bases spanning the gap.

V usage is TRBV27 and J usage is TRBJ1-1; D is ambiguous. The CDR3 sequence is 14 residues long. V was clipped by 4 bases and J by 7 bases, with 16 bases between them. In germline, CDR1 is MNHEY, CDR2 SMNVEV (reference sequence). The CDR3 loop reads CASSSPAATGEAFF. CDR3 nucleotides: TGTGCCAGCAGTTCGCCGGCCGCGACGGGTGAAGCTTTCTTT.

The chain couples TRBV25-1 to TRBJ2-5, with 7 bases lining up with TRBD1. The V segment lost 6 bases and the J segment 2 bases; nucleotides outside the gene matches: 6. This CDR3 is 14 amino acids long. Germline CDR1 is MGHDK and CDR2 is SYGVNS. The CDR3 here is CASRTAGGQETQYF. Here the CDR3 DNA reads TGTGCCAGCAGAACGGCAGGGGGACAAGAGACCCAGTACTTC.